This TCR beta chain was identified during a study of monozygotic twins with inflammatory bowel disease. CDR3 size: 16 residues. Germline CDR1 reads SNHLY; CDR2 reads FYNNEI. Researchers put TCRalpha and TCRbeta cDNA through two nested PCRs lasting about 17 and 10 cycles. TCRdb derives one entry per CDR3 protein from the 5' RACE reads, leaving out DNA. The sample table sets out hundreds of thousands of distinct CDR3 sequences. This chain uses TRBV2 with TRBJ2-1; TCRdb returns TRBD2, unconfirmable since there is no DNA. The sample consisted of blood. This sequence was found in a human donor with ulcerative colitis or Crohn's disease, or a healthy co-twin of an affected twin (not recorded which). CDR3 amino acids: CASRYISGGAGNEQFF.